In its sample, the clone carrying this T cell receptor (beta chain) was seen once. This sample stems from a study of blood T cell repertoires in COVID-19. Clones were read by immunoSEQ multiplex PCR, and TCRdb kept only the in-frame ones, dropping some. The repertoire includes just under 45,000 clones, around 80% of them detected once, and around 44% sits in the top ten. Sequences were obtained from peripheral blood. The receptor comes from a human donor in a cohort sampled during active COVID-19.

The CDR3, as DNA: TGCGCCAGCAGGACCGGACTGAGTAATTCACCCCTCCACTTT. It yields the protein CASRTGLSNSPLHF. This chain links TRBV4-1 with TRBJ1-6; D remains ambiguous. CDR1 is MGHRA and CDR2 is YSYEKL in the germline V gene. Trimming removed 6 bases from V and 6 bases from J, with 12 bases in between. The CDR3 is 14 residues long.